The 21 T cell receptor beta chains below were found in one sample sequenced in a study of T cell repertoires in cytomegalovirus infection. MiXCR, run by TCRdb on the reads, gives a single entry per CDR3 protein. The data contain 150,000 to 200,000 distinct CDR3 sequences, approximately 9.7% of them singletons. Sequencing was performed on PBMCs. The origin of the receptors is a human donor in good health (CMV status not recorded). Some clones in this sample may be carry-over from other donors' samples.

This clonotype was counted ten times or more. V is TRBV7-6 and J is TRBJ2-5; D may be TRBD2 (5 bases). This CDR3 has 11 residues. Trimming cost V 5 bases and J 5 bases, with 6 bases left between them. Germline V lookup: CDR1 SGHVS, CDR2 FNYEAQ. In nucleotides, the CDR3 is TGTGCCAGCAGCAGAGGGGAGACCCAGTACTTC. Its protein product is CASSRGETQYF.

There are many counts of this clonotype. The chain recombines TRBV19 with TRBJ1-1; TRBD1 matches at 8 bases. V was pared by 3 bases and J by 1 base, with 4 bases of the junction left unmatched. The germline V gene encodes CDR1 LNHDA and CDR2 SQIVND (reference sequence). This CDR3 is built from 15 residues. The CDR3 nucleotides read TGTGCCAGTAGTATTCTCGGGACAGGGAACACTGAAGCTTTCTTT. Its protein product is CASSILGTGNTEAFF.

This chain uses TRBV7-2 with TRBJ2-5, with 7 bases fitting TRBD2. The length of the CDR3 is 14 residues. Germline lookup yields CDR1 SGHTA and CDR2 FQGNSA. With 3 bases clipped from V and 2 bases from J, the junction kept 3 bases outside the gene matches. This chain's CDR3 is CASSLAGDQETQYF. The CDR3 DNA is TGTGCCAGCAGCTTGGCGGGAGATCAAGAGACCCAGTACTTC.

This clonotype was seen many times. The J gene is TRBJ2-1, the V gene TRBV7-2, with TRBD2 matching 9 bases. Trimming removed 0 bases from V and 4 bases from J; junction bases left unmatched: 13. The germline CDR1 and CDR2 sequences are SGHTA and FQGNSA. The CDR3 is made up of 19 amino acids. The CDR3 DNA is TGTGCCAGCAGCTTAGCCGTAAGGGGGGTAGCGGGAGTTTACAATGAGCAGTTCTTC. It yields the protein CASSLAVRGVAGVYNEQFF.

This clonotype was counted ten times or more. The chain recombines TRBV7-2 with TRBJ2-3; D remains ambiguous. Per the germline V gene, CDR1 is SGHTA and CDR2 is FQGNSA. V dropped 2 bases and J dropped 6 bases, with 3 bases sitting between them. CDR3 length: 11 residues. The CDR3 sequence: CASSLRDTQYF. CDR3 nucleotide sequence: TGTGCCAGCAGCTTAAGGGATACGCAGTATTTT.

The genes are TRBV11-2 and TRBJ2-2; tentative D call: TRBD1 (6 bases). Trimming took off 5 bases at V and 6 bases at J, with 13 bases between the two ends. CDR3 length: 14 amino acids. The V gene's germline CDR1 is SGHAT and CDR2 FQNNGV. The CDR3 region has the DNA TGTGCCAGCAGCCCCCACGAGGGGGCCGGGGAGCTGTTTTTT. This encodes CASSPHEGAGELFF.

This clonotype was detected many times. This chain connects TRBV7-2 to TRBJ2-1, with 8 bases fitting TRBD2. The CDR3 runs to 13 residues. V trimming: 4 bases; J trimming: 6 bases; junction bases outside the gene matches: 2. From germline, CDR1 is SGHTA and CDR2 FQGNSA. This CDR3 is CASSSGLVNEQFF. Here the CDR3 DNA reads TGTGCCAGCAGCTCGGGACTAGTCAATGAGCAGTTCTTC.

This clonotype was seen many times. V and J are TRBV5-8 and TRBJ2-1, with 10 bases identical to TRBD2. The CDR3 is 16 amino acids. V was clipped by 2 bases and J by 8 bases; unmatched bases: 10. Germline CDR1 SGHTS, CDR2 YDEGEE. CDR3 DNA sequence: TGTGCCAGCAGCTTTCTAGCGGGAGTCTCGAGGGATGAGCAGTTCTTC. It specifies CASSFLAGVSRDEQFF.

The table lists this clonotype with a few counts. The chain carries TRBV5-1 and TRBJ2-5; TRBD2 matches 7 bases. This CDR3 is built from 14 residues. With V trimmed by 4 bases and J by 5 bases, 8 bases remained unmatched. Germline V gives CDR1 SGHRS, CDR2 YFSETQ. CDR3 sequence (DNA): TGCGCCAGCAGCCCTCGGGAGGCGGAGGAGACCCAGTACTTC. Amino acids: CASSPREAEETQYF. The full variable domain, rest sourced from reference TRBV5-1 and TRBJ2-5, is KAGVTQTPRYLIKTRGQQVTLSCSPISGHRSVSWYQQTPGQGLQFLFEYFSETQRNKGNFPGRFSGRQFSNSRSEMNVSTLELGDSALYLCASSPREAEETQYFGPGTRLLVL.

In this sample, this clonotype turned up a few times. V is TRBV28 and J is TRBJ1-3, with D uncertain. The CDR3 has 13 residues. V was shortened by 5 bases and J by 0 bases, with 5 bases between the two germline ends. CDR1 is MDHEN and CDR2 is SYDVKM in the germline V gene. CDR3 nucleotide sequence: TGTGCCAGCAGTCGACCCTCTGGAAACACCATATATTTT. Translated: CASSRPSGNTIYF.

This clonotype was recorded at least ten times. DNA of the CDR3: TGTGCCAGCAGTTACTCGTGGCTAGCGGGGGCCCCGGGAGATACGCAGTATTTT. This translates into CASSYSWLAGAPGDTQYF. The V gene is TRBV6-2 or TRBV6-3, the J gene TRBJ2-3, with 10 nucleotides matching TRBD2. With 0 bases clipped from V and 5 bases from J, the junction kept 11 bases outside the gene matches. The CDR3 has 18 residues. CDR1 is MNHEY and CDR2 is SVGEGT in the germline V gene.

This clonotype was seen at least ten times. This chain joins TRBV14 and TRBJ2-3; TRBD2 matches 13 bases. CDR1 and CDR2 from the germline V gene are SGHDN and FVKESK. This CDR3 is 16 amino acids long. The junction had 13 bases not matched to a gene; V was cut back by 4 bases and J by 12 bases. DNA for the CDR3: TGTGCCAGCAGCCCGAGACTAGCGGGGGGCCGTGATCCACAGTATTTT. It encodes CASSPRLAGGRDPQYF.

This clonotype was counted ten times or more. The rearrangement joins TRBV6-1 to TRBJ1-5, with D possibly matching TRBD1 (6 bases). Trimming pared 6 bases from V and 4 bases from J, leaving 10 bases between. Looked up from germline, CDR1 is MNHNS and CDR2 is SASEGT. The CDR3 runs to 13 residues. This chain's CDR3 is CASRLQGNQPQHF. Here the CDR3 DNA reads TGTGCCAGCAGACTACAGGGAAATCAGCCCCAGCATTTT.

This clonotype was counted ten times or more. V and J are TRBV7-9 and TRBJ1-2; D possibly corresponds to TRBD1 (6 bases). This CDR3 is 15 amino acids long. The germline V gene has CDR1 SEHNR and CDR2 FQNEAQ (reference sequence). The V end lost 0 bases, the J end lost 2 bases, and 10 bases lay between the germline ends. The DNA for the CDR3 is TGTGCCAGCAGCTTAGCGGACAGACCGAACTATGGCTACACCTTC. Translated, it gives CASSLADRPNYGYTF.

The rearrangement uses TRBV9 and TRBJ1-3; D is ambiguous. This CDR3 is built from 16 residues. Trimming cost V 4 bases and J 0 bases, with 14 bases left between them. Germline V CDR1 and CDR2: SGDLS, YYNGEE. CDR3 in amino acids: CASSRANRNSGNTIYF. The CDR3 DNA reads TGTGCCAGCAGCAGAGCGAACAGAAACTCTGGAAACACCATATATTTT.

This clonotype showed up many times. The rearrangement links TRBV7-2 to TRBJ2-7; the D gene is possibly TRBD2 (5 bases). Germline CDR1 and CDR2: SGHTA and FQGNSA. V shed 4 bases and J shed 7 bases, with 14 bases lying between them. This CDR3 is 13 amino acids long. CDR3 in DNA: TGTGCCAGCAGCTCAAGACAAGGCGGGGAGCAGTACTTC. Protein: CASSSRQGGEQYF.

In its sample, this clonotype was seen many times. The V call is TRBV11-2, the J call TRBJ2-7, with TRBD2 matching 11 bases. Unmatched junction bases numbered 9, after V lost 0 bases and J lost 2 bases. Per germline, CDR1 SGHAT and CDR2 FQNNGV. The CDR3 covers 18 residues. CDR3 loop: CASSLELLGTSGTYEQYF. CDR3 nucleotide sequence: TGTGCCAGCAGCTTAGAACTCCTCGGGACTAGCGGAACCTACGAGCAGTACTTC.

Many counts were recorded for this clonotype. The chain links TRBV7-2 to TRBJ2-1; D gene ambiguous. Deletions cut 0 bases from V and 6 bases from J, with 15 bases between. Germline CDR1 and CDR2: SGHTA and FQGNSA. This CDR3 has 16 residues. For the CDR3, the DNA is TGTGCCAGCAGCTTAGCGCGCGGACCCCTTTCCAATGAGCAGTTCTTC. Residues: CASSLARGPLSNEQFF.

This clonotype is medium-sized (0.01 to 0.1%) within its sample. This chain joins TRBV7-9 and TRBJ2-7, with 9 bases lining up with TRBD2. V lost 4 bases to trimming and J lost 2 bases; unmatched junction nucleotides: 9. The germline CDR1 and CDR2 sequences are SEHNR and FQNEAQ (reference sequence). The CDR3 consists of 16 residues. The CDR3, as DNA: TGTGCCAGCAGCTCCCAGACTAGCGGCCGCCCCTACGAGCAGTACTTC. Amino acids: CASSSQTSGRPYEQYF. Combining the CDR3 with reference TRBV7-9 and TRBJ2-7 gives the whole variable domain DTGVSQNPRHKITKRGQNVTFRCDPISEHNRLYWYRQTLGQGPEFLTYFQNEAQLEKSRLLSDRFSAERPKGSFSTLEIQRTEQGDSAMYLCASSSQTSGRPYEQYFGPGTRLTVT.

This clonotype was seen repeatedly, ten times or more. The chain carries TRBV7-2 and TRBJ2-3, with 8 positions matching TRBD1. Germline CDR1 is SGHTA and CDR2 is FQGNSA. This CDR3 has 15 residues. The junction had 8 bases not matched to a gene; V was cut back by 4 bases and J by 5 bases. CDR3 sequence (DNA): TGTGCCAGCAGCTACATGGACAGGGTGAGAGATACGCAGTATTTT. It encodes CASSYMDRVRDTQYF.

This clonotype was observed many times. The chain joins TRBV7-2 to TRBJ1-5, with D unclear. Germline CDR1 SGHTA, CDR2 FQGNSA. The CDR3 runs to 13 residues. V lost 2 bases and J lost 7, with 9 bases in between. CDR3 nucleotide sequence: TGTGCCAGCAGCTTAATCTCGGGGCAGCCCCAGCATTTT. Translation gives CASSLISGQPQHF.